This TCR beta chain emerged from a study of CD8 T cells in ankylosing spondylitis. This clonotype has more than one count but fewer than ten. The germline V and J ends were trimmed by 8 bases and 0 bases, with 18 bases remaining between them. The germline V gene encodes CDR1 MGHRA and CDR2 YSYEKL. CDR3 length: 16 residues. TCRdb recomputed calls from the 5' RACE reads with MiXCR, one row per CDR3 protein. Among just over 350,000 distinct CDR3 sequences listed, approximately 22% were seen once. The chain carries TRBV4-1 and TRBJ2-3; perhaps TRBD2 as D (5 bases). The TCR comes from a male donor with ankylosing spondylitis or in good health (not recorded which). The sequenced material came from blood, either unsorted or a sorted T cell fraction (not recorded which). CDR3 amino acids: CASATGSSPSTDTQYF. The CDR3 DNA reads as TGCGCCAGCGCAACGGGGTCCTCCCCTAGCACAGATACGCAGTATTTT.